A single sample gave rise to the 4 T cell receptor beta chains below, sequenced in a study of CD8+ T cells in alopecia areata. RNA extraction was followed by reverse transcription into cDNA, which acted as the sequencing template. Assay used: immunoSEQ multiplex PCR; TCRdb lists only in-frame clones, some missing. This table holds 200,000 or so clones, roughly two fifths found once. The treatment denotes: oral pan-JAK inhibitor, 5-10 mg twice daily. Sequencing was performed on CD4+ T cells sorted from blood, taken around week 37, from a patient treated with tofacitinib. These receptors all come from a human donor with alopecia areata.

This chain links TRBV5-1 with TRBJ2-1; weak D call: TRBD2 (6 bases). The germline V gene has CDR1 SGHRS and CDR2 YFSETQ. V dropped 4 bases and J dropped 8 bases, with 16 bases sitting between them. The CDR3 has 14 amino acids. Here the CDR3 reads CASSTLGEDYEQFF. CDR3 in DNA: TGCGCCAGCAGCACCTTAGGGGAGGACTATGAGCAGTTCTTC.

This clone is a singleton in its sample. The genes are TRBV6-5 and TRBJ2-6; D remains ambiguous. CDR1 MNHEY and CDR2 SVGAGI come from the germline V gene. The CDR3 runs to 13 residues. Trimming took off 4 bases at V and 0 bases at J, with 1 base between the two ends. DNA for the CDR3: TGTGCCAGCAGTTTCTCTGGGGCCAACGTCCTGACTTTC. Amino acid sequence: CASSFSGANVLTF.

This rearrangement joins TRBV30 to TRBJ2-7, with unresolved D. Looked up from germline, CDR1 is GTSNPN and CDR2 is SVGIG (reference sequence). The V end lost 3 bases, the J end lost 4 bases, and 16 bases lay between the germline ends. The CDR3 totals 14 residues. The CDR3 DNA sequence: TGTGCCTGGAGCGAGTACTTGGGGAAATACGAGCAGTACTTC. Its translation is CAWSEYLGKYEQYF.

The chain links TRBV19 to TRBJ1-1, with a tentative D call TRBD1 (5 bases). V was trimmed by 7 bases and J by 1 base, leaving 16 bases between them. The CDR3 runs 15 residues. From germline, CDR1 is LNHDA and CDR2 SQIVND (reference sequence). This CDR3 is CASKRVSQGNTEAFF. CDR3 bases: TGTGCCAGTAAAAGGGTCTCCCAGGGGAACACTGAAGCTTTCTTT.